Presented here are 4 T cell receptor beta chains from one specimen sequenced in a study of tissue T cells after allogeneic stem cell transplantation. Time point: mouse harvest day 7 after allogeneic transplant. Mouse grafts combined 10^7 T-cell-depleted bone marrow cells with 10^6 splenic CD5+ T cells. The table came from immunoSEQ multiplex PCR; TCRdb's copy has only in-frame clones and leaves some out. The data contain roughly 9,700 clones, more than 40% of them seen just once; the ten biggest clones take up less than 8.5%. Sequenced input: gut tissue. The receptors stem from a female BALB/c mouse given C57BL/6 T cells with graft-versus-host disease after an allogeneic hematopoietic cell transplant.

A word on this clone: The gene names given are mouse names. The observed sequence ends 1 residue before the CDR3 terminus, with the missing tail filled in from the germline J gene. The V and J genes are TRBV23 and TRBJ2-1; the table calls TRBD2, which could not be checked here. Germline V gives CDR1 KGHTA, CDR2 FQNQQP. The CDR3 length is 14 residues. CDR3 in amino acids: CSSSQSGGYAEQFF. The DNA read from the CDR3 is TGCTCCAGCAGTCAATCTGGGGGCTATGCTGAGCAGTTC.

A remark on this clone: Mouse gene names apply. The CDR3: CASRRTGGASAETLYF. The CDR3 bases that were read are TGTGCCAGCAGACGGACTGGGGGGGCTAGTGCAGAAACGCTGTAT. The chain couples TRBV2 to TRBJ2-3; 13 nucleotides match TRBD2. The CDR3 end falls 1 residue outside the read, so it is completed with the germline J gene. The CDR3 is 16 amino acids. V dropped 6 bases and J dropped 0; count of bases not matched to a gene: 3. Germline CDR1 is LGHNA and CDR2 is YSYQKL.

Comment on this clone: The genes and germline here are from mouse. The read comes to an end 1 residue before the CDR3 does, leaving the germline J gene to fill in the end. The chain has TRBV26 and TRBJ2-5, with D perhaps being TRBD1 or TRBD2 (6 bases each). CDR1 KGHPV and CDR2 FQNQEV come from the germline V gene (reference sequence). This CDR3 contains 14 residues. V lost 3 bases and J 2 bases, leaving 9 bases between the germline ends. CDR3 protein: CASSLRGLQDTQYF. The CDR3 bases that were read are TGTGCCAGCAGTCTACGGGGGCTCCAAGACACCCAGTAC.

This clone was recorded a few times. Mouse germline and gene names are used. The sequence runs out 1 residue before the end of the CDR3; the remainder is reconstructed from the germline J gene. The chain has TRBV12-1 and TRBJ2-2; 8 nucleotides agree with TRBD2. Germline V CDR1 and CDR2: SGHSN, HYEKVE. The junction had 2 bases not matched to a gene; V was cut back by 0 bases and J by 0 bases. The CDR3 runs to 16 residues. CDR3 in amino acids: CASSLDWGTNTGQLYF. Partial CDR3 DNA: TGTGCCAGCTCTCTCGACTGGGGAACAAACACCGGGCAGCTCTAC. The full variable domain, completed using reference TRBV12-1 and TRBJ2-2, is DSGVVQSPRHIIKEKGGRSVLTCIPISGHSNVVWYQQTLGKELKFLIQHYEKVERDKGFLPSRFSVQQFDDYHSEMNMSALELEDSAMYFCASSLDWGTNTGQLYFGEGSKLTVL.